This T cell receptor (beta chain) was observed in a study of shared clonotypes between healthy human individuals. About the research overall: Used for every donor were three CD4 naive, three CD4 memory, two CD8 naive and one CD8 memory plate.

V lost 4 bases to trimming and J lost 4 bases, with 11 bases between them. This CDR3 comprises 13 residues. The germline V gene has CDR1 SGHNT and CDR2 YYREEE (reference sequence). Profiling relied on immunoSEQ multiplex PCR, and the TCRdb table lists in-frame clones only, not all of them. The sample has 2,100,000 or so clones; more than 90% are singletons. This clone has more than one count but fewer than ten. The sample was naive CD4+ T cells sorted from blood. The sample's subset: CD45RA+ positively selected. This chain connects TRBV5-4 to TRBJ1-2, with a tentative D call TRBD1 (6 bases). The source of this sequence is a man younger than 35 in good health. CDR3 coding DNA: TGTGCCAGCAGCCCCAAGGGGGTCTATGGCTACACCTTC. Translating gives CASSPKGVYGYTF.